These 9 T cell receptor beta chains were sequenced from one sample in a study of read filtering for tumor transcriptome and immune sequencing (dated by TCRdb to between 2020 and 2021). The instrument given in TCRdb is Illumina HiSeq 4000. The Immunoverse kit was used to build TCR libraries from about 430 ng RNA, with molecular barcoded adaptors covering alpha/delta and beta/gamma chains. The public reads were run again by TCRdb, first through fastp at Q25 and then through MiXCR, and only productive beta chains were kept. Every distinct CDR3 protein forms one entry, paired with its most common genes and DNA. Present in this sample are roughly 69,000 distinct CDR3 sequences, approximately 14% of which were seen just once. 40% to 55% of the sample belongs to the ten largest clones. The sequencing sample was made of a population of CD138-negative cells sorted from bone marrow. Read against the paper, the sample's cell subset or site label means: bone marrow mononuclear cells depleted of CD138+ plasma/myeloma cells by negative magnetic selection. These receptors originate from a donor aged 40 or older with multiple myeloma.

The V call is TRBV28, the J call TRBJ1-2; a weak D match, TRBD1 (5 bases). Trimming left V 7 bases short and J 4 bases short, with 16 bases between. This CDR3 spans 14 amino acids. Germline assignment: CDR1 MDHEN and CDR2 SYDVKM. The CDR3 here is CASTTSKGTYGYTF. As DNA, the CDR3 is TGTGCCAGCACAACTTCAAAGGGGACCTATGGCTACACCTTC.

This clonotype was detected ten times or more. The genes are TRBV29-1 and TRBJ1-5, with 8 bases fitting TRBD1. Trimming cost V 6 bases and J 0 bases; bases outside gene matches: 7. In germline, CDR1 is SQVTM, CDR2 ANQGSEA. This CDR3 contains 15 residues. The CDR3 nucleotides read TGCAGCGTGGCTGACAGGGGCGATAGCAATCAGCCCCAGCATTTT. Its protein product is CSVADRGDSNQPQHF.

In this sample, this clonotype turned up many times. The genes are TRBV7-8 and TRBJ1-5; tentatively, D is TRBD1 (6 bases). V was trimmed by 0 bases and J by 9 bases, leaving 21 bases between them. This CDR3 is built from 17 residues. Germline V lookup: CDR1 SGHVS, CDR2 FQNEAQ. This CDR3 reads CASSLARGQGSTSPQHF. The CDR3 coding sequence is TGTGCCAGCAGCTTAGCGAGGGGTCAGGGGAGCACCTCGCCCCAGCATTTT.

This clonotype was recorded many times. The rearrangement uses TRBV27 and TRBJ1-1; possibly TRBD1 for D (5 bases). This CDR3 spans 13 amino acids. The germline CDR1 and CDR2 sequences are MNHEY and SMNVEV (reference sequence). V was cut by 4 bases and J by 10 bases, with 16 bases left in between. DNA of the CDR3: TGTGCCAGCAGTTCGATAGACAGTGGTGGAGCTTTCTTT. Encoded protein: CASSSIDSGGAFF.

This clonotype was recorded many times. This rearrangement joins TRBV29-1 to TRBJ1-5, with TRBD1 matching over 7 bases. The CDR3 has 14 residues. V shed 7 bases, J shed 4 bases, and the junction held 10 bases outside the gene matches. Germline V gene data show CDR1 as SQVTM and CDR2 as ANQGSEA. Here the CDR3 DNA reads TGCAGCGGTCCCAGGACAGGAGAAAATCAGCCCCAGCATTTT. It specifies CSGPRTGENQPQHF. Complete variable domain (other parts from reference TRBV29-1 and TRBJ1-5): SAVISQKPSRDICQRGTSLTIQCQVDSQVTMMFWYRQQPGQSLTLIATANQGSEATYESGFVIDKFPISRPNLTFSTLTVSNMSPEDSSIYLCSGPRTGENQPQHFGDGTRLSIL.

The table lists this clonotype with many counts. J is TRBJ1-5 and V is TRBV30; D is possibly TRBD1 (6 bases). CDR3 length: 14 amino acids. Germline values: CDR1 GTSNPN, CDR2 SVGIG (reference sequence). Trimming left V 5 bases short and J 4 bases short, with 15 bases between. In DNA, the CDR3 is TGTGCCTGGGCGGACAGTATCGCAAATCAGCCCCAGCATTTT. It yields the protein CAWADSIANQPQHF.

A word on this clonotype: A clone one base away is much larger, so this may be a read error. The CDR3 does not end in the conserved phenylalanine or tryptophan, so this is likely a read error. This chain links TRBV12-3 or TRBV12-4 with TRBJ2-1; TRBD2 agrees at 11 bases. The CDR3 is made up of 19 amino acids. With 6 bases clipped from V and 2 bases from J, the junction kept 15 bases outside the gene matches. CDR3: CASSPVRGGLAVAYNEQFI. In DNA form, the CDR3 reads TGTGCCAGCAGCCCCGTACGAGGGGGACTAGCGGTCGCCTACAATGAGCAGTTCATC.

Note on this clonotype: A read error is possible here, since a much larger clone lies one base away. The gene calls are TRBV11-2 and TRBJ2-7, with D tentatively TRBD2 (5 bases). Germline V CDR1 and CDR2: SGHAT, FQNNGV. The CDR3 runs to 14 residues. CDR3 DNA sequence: TGTGCCAGCGGCTTAGCTCTAGCCGCCTACGAGCAGTACTTC. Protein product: CASGLALAAYEQYF. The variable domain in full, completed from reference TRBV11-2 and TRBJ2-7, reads EAGVAQSPRYKIIEKRQSVAFWCNPISGHATLYWYQQILGQGPKLLIQFQNNGVVDDSQLPKDRFSAERLKGVDSTLKIQPAKLEDSAVYLCASGLALAAYEQYFGPGTRLTVT.

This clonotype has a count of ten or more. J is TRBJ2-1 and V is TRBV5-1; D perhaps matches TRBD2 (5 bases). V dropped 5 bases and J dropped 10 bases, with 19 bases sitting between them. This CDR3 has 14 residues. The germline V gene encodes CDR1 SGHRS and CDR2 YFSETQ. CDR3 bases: TGCGCCAGCAGTGTAGCGTCGGGATGGCACGAGCAGTTCTTC. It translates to CASSVASGWHEQFF.